These 32 T cell receptor beta chains were all obtained from the same sample, sequenced in a study of blood T cell repertoires in COVID-19. Clones were read by immunoSEQ multiplex PCR, and TCRdb kept only the in-frame ones, dropping some. The table has a few hundred thousand clones, roughly 85% seen once. The specimen sequenced was PBMCs or T cells enriched from blood (not recorded which). These receptors were obtained from a woman aged 25 to 45 who had recovered from COVID-19.

This chain connects TRBV15 to TRBJ2-5; TRBD1 is a possible D gene (6 bases). The V end was cut by 5 bases, the J end by 4 bases, with 14 bases between. Germline V gives CDR1 LNHNV, CDR2 YYDKDF (reference sequence). The CDR3 contains 14 residues. This chain's CDR3 is CATSGPGDGETQYF. The CDR3 DNA sequence: TGTGCCACCAGCGGACCAGGGGACGGAGAGACCCAGTACTTC.

DNA of the CDR3: TGTGCCAGTAGTCCAAGGACAAGTGCTTATCAGCCCCAGCATTTT. Its protein product is CASSPRTSAYQPQHF. This sequence joins TRBV19 and TRBJ1-5; the D gene is possibly TRBD1 (5 bases). There are 15 residues in the CDR3. V lost 5 bases to trimming and J lost 5 bases, with 16 bases between them. Germline assignment: CDR1 LNHDA and CDR2 SQIVND (reference sequence). Together with reference TRBV19 and TRBJ1-5, the CDR3 gives the full variable domain: DGGITQSPKYLFRKEGQNVTLSCEQNLNHDAMYWYRQDPGQGLRLIYYSQIVNDFQKGDIAEGYSVSREKKESFPLTVTSAQKNPTAFYLCASSPRTSAYQPQHFGDGTRLSIL.

This chain links TRBV7-3 with TRBJ2-3; D is possibly TRBD2 (5 bases). Germline assignment: CDR1 SGHTA and CDR2 FQGTGA. Trimming shortened V by 4 bases and J by 2 bases, and 10 bases separated the two germline ends. The CDR3 extends over 14 amino acids. The CDR3 region has the DNA TGTGCCAGCAGCTACGAGGGTCCCACAGATACGCAGTATTTT. It codes for CASSYEGPTDTQYF.

With respect to this clone: One end of the junction does not line up with germline, which may come from a read error. V gene TRBV2 combines with J gene TRBJ1-6; weak D call: TRBD1 (6 bases). The germline CDR1 and CDR2 sequences are SNHLY and FYNNEI. CDR3 length: 14 amino acids. The CDR3 protein is CASSPRPDSSPLHF. As DNA, the CDR3 is TGTGCCAGCAGTCCACGCCCGGACAGTTCACCACTCCACTTT.

The chain is built from TRBV30 and TRBJ2-3; tentatively, D is TRBD1 or TRBD2 (5 bases each). V was trimmed by 8 bases and J by 0 bases, leaving 15 bases between them. This CDR3 contains 14 residues. The V gene's germline CDR1 is GTSNPN and CDR2 SVGIG (reference sequence). CDR3 in DNA: TGTGCCCGGGGCCGGAGTACTAGCACAGATACGCAGTATTTT. Its protein is CARGRSTSTDTQYF. Full variable domain (missing parts from reference TRBV30 and TRBJ2-3): SQTIHQWPATLVQPVGSPLSLECTVEGTSNPNLYWYRQAAGRGLQLLFYSVGIGQISSEVPQNLSASRPQDRQFILSSKKLLLSDSGFYLCARGRSTSTDTQYFGPGTRLTVL.

This sequence joins TRBV18 and TRBJ2-5; no clear D. There are 15 residues in the CDR3. The V gene's germline CDR1 is KGHSH and CDR2 LQKENI. Trimming took off 4 bases at V and 5 bases at J, with 17 bases between the two ends. Here the CDR3 reads CASSLGPRVMETQYF. The DNA of the CDR3 is TGTGCCAGCTCACTCGGCCCCCGGGTAATGGAGACCCAGTACTTC.

The chain carries TRBV29-1 and TRBJ1-1, with TRBD1 matching over 7 bases. CDR1 is SQVTM, CDR2 ANQGSEA, per germline. The CDR3 covers 12 residues. The CDR3 DNA follows: TGCACCACCGCAGGGGGAAAGACTGAAGCTTTCTTT. Encoded protein: CTTAGGKTEAFF.

This sequence joins TRBV28 and TRBJ2-7; TRBD1 matches at 9 bases. Germline V gene sequence: CDR1 MDHEN, CDR2 SYDVKM. This CDR3 spans 14 amino acids. Losses at the gene ends were 10 bases for V and 3 bases for J; bases not matched to a gene: 10. In nucleotides, the CDR3 is TGTGCCACCGTTGCAGCGGACAGGGGCTACGAGCAGTACTTC. Its protein is CATVAADRGYEQYF.

This chain connects TRBV5-6 to TRBJ2-7, with 11 positions matching TRBD2. Germline CDR1 SGHDT, CDR2 YYEEEE. CDR3 length: 15 residues. Losses at the gene ends were 4 bases for V and 5 bases for J; bases not matched to a gene: 8. CDR3 protein: CASSILAGVRDEQYF. The CDR3 nucleotides read TGTGCCAGCAGCATACTAGCGGGAGTGAGGGACGAGCAGTACTTC.

The chain links TRBV18 to TRBJ1-1; D not resolved. Trimming stripped 1 base from V and 5 bases from J, with 14 bases between. The CDR3 loop spans 15 amino acids. CDR1 is KGHSH and CDR2 is LQKENI in the germline V gene. The CDR3 DNA is TGTGCCAGCTCACCACTAACGGGCACGGGGACTGAAGCTTTCTTT. It codes for CASSPLTGTGTEAFF.

The genes are TRBV11-2 and TRBJ1-1; D is unresolved. The germline V and J ends were trimmed by 0 bases and 4 bases, with 12 bases remaining between them. Germline CDR1 and CDR2: SGHAT and FQNNGV. CDR3 length equals 15 residues. The CDR3 sequence: CASSLDLTQVTEAFF. CDR3 DNA sequence: TGTGCCAGCAGCTTAGACTTAACCCAGGTCACTGAAGCTTTCTTT.

This chain uses TRBV27 with TRBJ2-1, with 10 bases fitting TRBD1. V shed 1 base and J 7 bases; nucleotides not matched to a gene: 4. The CDR3 is made up of 15 amino acids. Germline V gives CDR1 MNHEY, CDR2 SMNVEV (reference sequence). The CDR3 loop reads CASSLFGTGVNEQFF. CDR3 bases: TGTGCCAGCAGTTTATTTGGGACAGGGGTGAATGAGCAGTTCTTC.

This chain uses TRBV11-2 with TRBJ1-1; TRBD1 matches at 7 bases. The ends lost 8 bases at V and 3 bases at J; junction bases unmatched: 9. This CDR3 is 14 amino acids long. CDR1 and CDR2 from the germline V gene are SGHAT and FQNNGV. The chain's CDR3 is CASGNRGLDTEAFF. The CDR3 DNA follows: TGTGCCAGCGGTAACAGGGGACTGGACACTGAAGCTTTCTTT.

The rearrangement links TRBV5-1 to TRBJ2-3; 11 bases align to TRBD2. The ends lost 3 bases at V and 3 bases at J; junction bases unmatched: 3. This CDR3 region has 15 residues. The germline CDR1 and CDR2 sequences are SGHRS and YFSETQ. In DNA form, the CDR3 reads TGCGCCAGCAGCTCGACTAGCGGGACAACAGATACGCAGTATTTT. Translating it yields CASSSTSGTTDTQYF. The complete variable domain, with remaining parts taken from reference TRBV5-1 and TRBJ2-3, reads KAGVTQTPRYLIKTRGQQVTLSCSPISGHRSVSWYQQTPGQGLQFLFEYFSETQRNKGNFPGRFSGRQFSNSRSEMNVSTLELGDSALYLCASSSTSGTTDTQYFGPGTRLTVL.

V usage is TRBV6-5 and J usage is TRBJ2-7; D call uncertain. The germline gives CDR1 MNHEY, CDR2 SVGAGI. Trimming pared 7 bases from V and 2 bases from J, leaving 9 bases between. The CDR3 is 12 amino acids. CDR3 in amino acids: CASIGSTYEQYF. CDR3 in DNA: TGTGCCAGCATTGGCTCCACCTACGAGCAGTACTTC.

The V call is TRBV6-5, the J call TRBJ1-4; maybe TRBD1 (6 bases). This CDR3 has 13 residues. Germline assignment: CDR1 MNHEY and CDR2 SVGAGI. V was trimmed by 4 bases and J by 6 bases, leaving 9 bases between them. CDR3 in DNA: TGTGCCAGCAGTTCCGGGACACATGAAAAACTGTTTTTT. Translating it yields CASSSGTHEKLFF.

The CDR3 here is CAISMEGTDTQYF. The CDR3 DNA follows: TGTGCCATCAGCATGGAGGGCACAGATACGCAGTATTTT. J is TRBJ2-3 and V is TRBV10-3, with a weak D call TRBD2 (5 bases). V lost 6 bases and J lost 1, with 8 bases in between. The CDR3 length is 13 residues. Germline V gene sequence: CDR1 ENHRY, CDR2 SYGVKD.

As DNA, the CDR3 is TGTGCCAGCACCAATAGGGCTAGCGGGGGGGAGACCCAGTACTTC. Amino acids: CASTNRASGGETQYF. The J gene is TRBJ2-5, the V gene TRBV28; 11 bases match TRBD2. V was pared by 7 bases and J by 5 bases, with 9 bases of the junction left unmatched. The CDR3 contains 15 residues. Germline V gives CDR1 MDHEN, CDR2 SYDVKM.

The V and J genes are TRBV25-1 and TRBJ1-5; D is ambiguous. Per the germline V gene, CDR1 is MGHDK and CDR2 is SYGVNS. V lost 2 bases, J lost 5 bases, and 7 bases lay in between. There are 13 residues in the CDR3. The CDR3 DNA is TGTGCCAGCAGTGAAAATTTAGATCAGCCCCAGCATTTT. As protein: CASSENLDQPQHF.

The chain employs TRBV5-6 and TRBJ1-3; weak D call: TRBD1 (6 bases). This CDR3 comprises 16 residues. Germline assignment: CDR1 SGHDT and CDR2 YYEEEE. V shed 5 bases and J shed 2 bases, with 17 bases lying between them. The CDR3 DNA reads TGTGCCAGCAGAAAACAGGGTTTTAGTACTGGAAACACCATATATTTT. Protein: CASRKQGFSTGNTIYF. Looking up the rest from reference TRBV5-6 and TRBJ1-3 gives the full variable domain: DAGVTQSPTHLIKTRGQQVTLRCSPKSGHDTVSWYQQALGQGPQFIFQYYEEEERQRGNFPDRFSGHQFPNYSSELNVNALLLGDSALYLCASRKQGFSTGNTIYFGEGSWLTVV.

This rearrangement joins TRBV27 to TRBJ1-4; 7 bases align to TRBD1. CDR1 is MNHEY, CDR2 SMNVEV, per germline (reference sequence). Trimming took 6 bases from V and 4 from J; bases not matched to a gene: 8. This CDR3 is 15 amino acids long. CDR3 amino acids: CASSPGTVYNEKLFF. CDR3 in DNA: TGTGCCAGCAGCCCCGGGACAGTTTATAATGAAAAACTGTTTTTT. Full variable domain (missing parts from reference TRBV27 and TRBJ1-4): EAQVTQNPRYLITVTGKKLTVTCSQNMNHEYMSWYRQDPGLGLRQIYYSMNVEVTDKGDVPEGYKVSRKEKRNFPLILESPSPNQTSLYFCASSPGTVYNEKLFFGSGTQLSVL.

The chain is built from TRBV6-6 and TRBJ2-7, with D perhaps TRBD1 (6 bases). The V gene's germline CDR1 is MNHNY and CDR2 SVGAGI (reference sequence). V dropped 5 bases and J dropped 3 bases, with 14 bases sitting between them. This CDR3 is 14 amino acids long. CDR3 bases: TGTGCCAGCAGTCAGAGGACAGATCTCTACGAGCAGTACTTC. It yields the protein CASSQRTDLYEQYF.

This CDR3 reads CASSGTGNSYNEQFF. The CDR3 DNA reads TGCGCCAGCAGCGGGACAGGGAACTCCTACAATGAGCAGTTCTTC. The rearrangement uses TRBV5-1 and TRBJ2-1, with 9 bases matching TRBD1. There are 15 residues in the CDR3. Germline values: CDR1 SGHRS, CDR2 YFSETQ. Trimming took 4 bases from V and 0 from J; bases not matched to a gene: 2.

V usage is TRBV27 and J usage is TRBJ2-1; 11 bases are a match to TRBD2. Germline values: CDR1 MNHEY, CDR2 SMNVEV (reference sequence). This CDR3 comprises 17 residues. Losses at the gene ends were 2 bases for V and 7 bases for J; bases not matched to a gene: 10. CDR3 residues: CASSLRGLAGGPNEQFF. CDR3 DNA sequence: TGTGCCAGCAGTTTAAGGGGGCTAGCGGGAGGCCCTAATGAGCAGTTCTTC.

This clone has just a few counts. The V call is TRBV19, the J call TRBJ1-6; D call uncertain. The ends were cut back, 3 bases at V and 5 bases at J, with 11 bases in the middle. The CDR3 covers 15 residues. CDR1 and CDR2 from the germline V gene are LNHDA and SQIVND (reference sequence). CDR3 in amino acids: CASSMGAQDNSPLHF. CDR3 DNA sequence: TGTGCCAGTAGTATGGGCGCTCAAGATAATTCACCCCTCCACTTT. Looking up the rest from reference TRBV19 and TRBJ1-6 gives the full variable domain: DGGITQSPKYLFRKEGQNVTLSCEQNLNHDAMYWYRQDPGQGLRLIYYSQIVNDFQKGDIAEGYSVSREKKESFPLTVTSAQKNPTAFYLCASSMGAQDNSPLHFGNGTRLTVT.

The chain is built from TRBV7-6 and TRBJ2-1; TRBD2 agrees at 8 bases. CDR1 is SGHVS and CDR2 is FNYEAQ in the germline V gene. V was clipped by 3 bases and J by 4 bases; unmatched bases: 5. CDR3 length: 15 residues. The CDR3 sequence is CASSFGTRGYNEQFF. The CDR3 DNA is TGTGCCAGCAGCTTCGGGACTAGGGGTTACAATGAGCAGTTCTTC.

This chain joins TRBV6-5 and TRBJ1-2; D might be TRBD1 (5 bases). V was cut by 2 bases and J by 4 bases, with 8 bases left in between. The CDR3 sequence is 13 residues long. Germline V CDR1 and CDR2: MNHEY, SVGAGI. CDR3: CASSYGGGYGYTF. In DNA form, the CDR3 reads TGTGCCAGCAGTTACGGGGGAGGCTATGGCTACACCTTC.

The rearrangement uses TRBV15 and TRBJ2-3; 9 positions agree with TRBD1. This CDR3 comprises 15 residues. In germline, CDR1 is LNHNV, CDR2 YYDKDF (reference sequence). V lost 5 bases to trimming and J lost 5 bases; unmatched junction nucleotides: 8. CDR3 sequence reads: CATSRRDRAEDTQYF. The CDR3 DNA sequence: TGTGCCACCAGCCGAAGGGACAGGGCTGAAGATACGCAGTATTTT.

V usage is TRBV15 and J usage is TRBJ2-7; 12 positions match TRBD1. The V and J ends lost 4 bases and 7 bases, in that order; junction bases with no gene match: 8. CDR3 size: 15 residues. Per germline, CDR1 LNHNV and CDR2 YYDKDF (reference sequence). CDR3 loop: CATSNPGQGAREQYF. The CDR3 bases are TGTGCCACCAGCAACCCGGGACAGGGGGCGCGGGAGCAGTACTTC.

This chain uses TRBV5-1 with TRBJ2-7; 7 bases match TRBD2. Germline CDR1 is SGHRS and CDR2 is YFSETQ. The V and J ends lost 1 base and 6 bases, in that order; junction bases with no gene match: 7. The CDR3 sequence is 14 residues long. CDR3 sequence: CASSLRGRAVEQYF. In DNA form, the CDR3 reads TGCGCCAGCAGCTTGCGAGGGAGGGCGGTCGAGCAGTACTTC.

J is TRBJ2-1 and V is TRBV6-8, with TRBD2 matching 9 bases. The CDR3 spans 15 residues. The germline CDR1 and CDR2 sequences are MNHGY and SAAAGT. V lost 3 bases to trimming and J lost 5 bases; unmatched junction nucleotides: 5. CDR3 in amino acids: CASSYWVAGDNEQFF. The CDR3 bases are TGTGCCAGCAGTTATTGGGTAGCGGGAGACAATGAGCAGTTCTTC.

In regard to this clone: The junction and the germline gene differ at one end; a read error may be behind it. The chain recombines TRBV4-2 with TRBJ2-7; 7 bases agree with TRBD1. CDR1 and CDR2 from the germline V gene are LGHNA and YNFKEQ. This CDR3 is 14 amino acids long. CDR3 sequence: CASSQGQGPGKRDF. In DNA form, the CDR3 reads TGTGCCAGCAGCCAAGGACAGGGCCCTGGCAAAAGGGACTTC.